The 11 T cell receptor beta chains given below trace back to one sample, sequenced in a study of beta chain features in type 1 diabetes. The study reverse transcribed the entire isolated RNA, so it sequenced expressed TCRB transcripts. Assay used: immunoSEQ multiplex PCR; TCRdb lists only in-frame clones, some missing. This sample has 300,000 to 400,000 clones, with roughly 12% found just once. No antigen has been identified for these receptors. Study-wide results and caveats: Moderate yet significant TCRB CDR3 shortening was seen in Type 1 diabetes patients in all four CD4+ subsets.

The sample was naive CD4+ T cells from blood. All receptors derive from a woman aged 18-30 years with type 1 diabetes.

V is TRBV18 and J is TRBJ2-5, with 9 bases matching TRBD1. The CDR3 totals 16 residues. CDR1 and CDR2 (germline): KGHSH, LQKENI. After removal of 1 base from V and 2 bases from J, the junction contained 5 bases not matched to a gene. The CDR3 sequence is CASSPRTGDPQETQYF. As DNA, the CDR3 is TGTGCCAGCTCACCACGGACAGGGGACCCACAAGAGACCCAGTACTTC. Full variable domain (outside the CDR3, taken from reference TRBV18 and TRBJ2-5): NAGVMQNPRHLVRRRGQEARLRCSPMKGHSHVYWYRQLPEEGLKFMVYLQKENIIDESGMPKERFSAEFPKEGPSILRIQQVVRGDSAAYFCASSPRTGDPQETQYFGPGTRLLVL.

The table lists this clone with a count of one. This sequence joins TRBV7-9 and TRBJ1-1; a possible D gene is TRBD1 (5 bases). From germline, CDR1 is SEHNR and CDR2 FQNEAQ (reference sequence). V shed 0 bases and J shed 1 base, with 15 bases lying between them. The CDR3 runs 17 residues. The CDR3 DNA follows: TGTGCCAGCAGCTTAGCTGTCAGGGTTCTAAGGAACACTGAAGCTTTCTTT. This codes for CASSLAVRVLRNTEAFF.

In its sample, this clone was seen a few times. V and J are TRBV18 and TRBJ1-1; possibly TRBD1 for D (6 bases). This CDR3 has 14 residues. The V gene's germline CDR1 is KGHSH and CDR2 LQKENI. V was pared by 4 bases and J by 0 bases, with 9 bases between. The CDR3 region has the DNA TGTGCCAGCTCACGACAGGACTTGAACACTGAAGCTTTCTTT. Its translation is CASSRQDLNTEAFF.

This clone was observed a handful of times. The chain combines TRBV6-5 with TRBJ1-2; maybe TRBD1 (5 bases). Germline values: CDR1 MNHEY, CDR2 SVGAGI. The CDR3 consists of 12 residues. V lost 3 bases, J lost 6 bases, and 8 bases lay in between. CDR3 protein: CASSYRGDGYTF. As DNA, the CDR3 is TGTGCCAGCAGTTATCGGGGGGATGGCTACACCTTC.

The gene calls are TRBV2 and TRBJ2-3, with TRBD2 matching 9 bases. The CDR3 covers 14 residues. Trimming at V came to 6 bases and at J to 1 base, leaving 2 bases not matched to a gene. The germline CDR1 and CDR2 sequences are SNHLY and FYNNEI. This chain's CDR3 is CASRLAGGTDTQYF. CDR3 DNA: TGTGCCAGCAGGTTAGCGGGAGGCACAGATACGCAGTATTTT. The full variable domain, in which reference TRBV2 and TRBJ2-3 provide the parts outside the CDR3, is EPEVTQTPSHQVTQMGQEVILRCVPISNHLYFYWYRQILGQKVEFLVSFYNNEISEKSEIFDDQFSVERPDGSNFTLKIRSTKLEDSAMYFCASRLAGGTDTQYFGPGTRLTVL.

This clone was observed a handful of times. V gene TRBV19 combines with J gene TRBJ1-1, with D tentatively TRBD1 (6 bases). V lost 6 bases, J lost 3 bases, and 14 bases lay in between. This CDR3 region has 14 residues. The germline gives CDR1 LNHDA, CDR2 SQIVND (reference sequence). CDR3 bases: TGTGCCAGTAGCCGACGGGCAGGGGACACTGAAGCTTTCTTT. It codes for CASSRRAGDTEAFF. Full variable domain (missing parts from reference TRBV19 and TRBJ1-1): DGGITQSPKYLFRKEGQNVTLSCEQNLNHDAMYWYRQDPGQGLRLIYYSQIVNDFQKGDIAEGYSVSREKKESFPLTVTSAQKNPTAFYLCASSRRAGDTEAFFGQGTRLTVV.

This clone was observed a few times. The gene calls are TRBV18 and TRBJ2-3; perhaps TRBD1 as D (6 bases). CDR3 length equals 14 residues. CDR1 and CDR2 (germline): KGHSH, LQKENI. Trimming pared 3 bases from V and 4 bases from J, leaving 11 bases between. The CDR3 region has the DNA TGTGCCAGCTCACCCCAGGGGTCATCAGATACGCAGTATTTT. This sequence encodes CASSPQGSSDTQYF.

The rearrangement joins TRBV30 to TRBJ2-5, with D unclear. The CDR3 runs 13 residues. V lost 3 bases, J lost 3 bases, and 11 bases lay in between. Germline V CDR1 and CDR2: GTSNPN, SVGIG (reference sequence). For the CDR3, the DNA is TGTGCCTGGAGGTGGCGGCCTAAAGAGACCCAGTACTTC. Its protein product is CAWRWRPKETQYF.

The V gene is TRBV7-2, the J gene TRBJ1-5; D remains unclear. Germline CDR1 and CDR2: SGHTA and FQGNSA. This CDR3 contains 13 residues. V lost 5 bases and J lost 7, with 12 bases in between. CDR3 sequence: CASSPPGGQPQHF. CDR3 sequence (DNA): TGTGCCAGCAGCCCCCCCGGAGGCCAGCCCCAGCATTTT.

In the case of this clone: One junction end does not reproduce the germline sequence, and a read error may be involved. This chain joins TRBV6-1 and TRBJ1-2, with 8 bases matching TRBD1. The germline V gene has CDR1 MNHNS and CDR2 SASEGT. This CDR3 is built from 14 residues. Here the CDR3 DNA reads TGTGCCAGCAGTGATCCCAGGGGGCCGGGAGGCTACACTTTC. Protein sequence: CASSDPRGPGGYTF.

The chain employs TRBV30 and TRBJ1-5; D is undetermined. The CDR3 is made up of 13 amino acids. CDR1 is GTSNPN and CDR2 is SVGIG in the germline V gene (reference sequence). V was trimmed by 2 bases and J by 5 bases, leaving 10 bases between them. DNA of the CDR3: TGTGCCTGGAGTAGAGGATGGGATCAGCCCCAGCATTTT. This gives the protein CAWSRGWDQPQHF.